This T cell receptor (beta chain) was sequenced in a study of cytotoxic CD8 clonotypes in ibrutinib-treated CLL. The CDR3 length is 15 residues. V lost 6 bases, J lost 7 bases, and 10 bases stayed unmatched. Germline CDR1 is WSHSY and CDR2 is SAAADI. Targeted sequencing depth ranged from 1 in 200,000 to 1 in 1 million T cells. Sequencing used immunoSEQ multiplex PCR; TCRdb keeps in-frame clones, though not all of them. The table lists 200,000 or so clones, approximately 75% of them singletons, with 11% in the top ten. V and J are TRBV10-2 and TRBJ1-5; 9 bases line up with TRBD1. This sequence was found in a human donor with chronic lymphocytic leukemia. Sequenced material: PBMCs, taken after 12 months of ibrutinib treatment. CDR3 residues: CASRPPGQGDQPQHF. CDR3 DNA: TGCGCCAGCAGACCCCCGGGACAGGGTGACCAGCCCCAGCATTTT.